A single sample gave rise to the 13 T cell receptor beta chains below, sequenced in a study of shared clonotypes between healthy human individuals. The data were produced by immunoSEQ multiplex PCR, yet TCRdb's version contains in-frame clones alone and is incomplete. This sample has about 2 million clones, with about 95% found just once. Selected positively for CCR7 and CD45RO-negative, naive CD8 cells excluded terminally differentiated effector memory CD45RA+ cells. The sample taken for sequencing was naive CD8+ T cells sorted from blood. The source of these receptors is a man aged 18 to 30 in good health.

The V call is TRBV5-6, the J call TRBJ2-7, with D perhaps matching TRBD1 or TRBD2 (5 bases each). The CDR3 totals 15 residues. Germline CDR1 SGHDT, CDR2 YYEEEE. With 7 bases removed from V and 3 bases from J, the gap between germline ends came to 20 bases. The chain's CDR3 is CASGVIWGTGYEQYF. CDR3 DNA sequence: TGTGCCAGCGGAGTCATTTGGGGGACCGGCTACGAGCAGTACTTC.

The gene calls are TRBV6-5 and TRBJ2-2; TRBD2 agrees at 7 bases. From germline, CDR1 is MNHEY and CDR2 SVGAGI. After removal of 3 bases from V and 4 bases from J, the junction contained 8 bases not matched to a gene. The CDR3 loop spans 16 amino acids. CDR3 DNA: TGTGCCAGCAGTTATTTAGCTAGCGGTTCCACCGGGGAGCTGTTTTTT. As protein: CASSYLASGSTGELFF.

Worth noting for this clone: Other DNA sequences of this sample code for an identical CDR3. The rearrangement joins TRBV28 to TRBJ1-6; no clear D gene. CDR1 and CDR2 (germline): MDHEN, SYDVKM. Trimming removed 1 base from V and 9 bases from J, with 7 bases in between. This CDR3 contains 13 residues. This chain's CDR3 is CASSLSGSSPLHF. DNA of the CDR3: TGTGCCAGCAGTTTATCCGGGAGTTCACCCCTCCACTTT.

The chain uses TRBV6-5 and TRBJ1-6, with unresolved D. CDR3 length: 15 amino acids. Germline CDR1 is MNHEY and CDR2 is SVGAGI. The V gene lost 6 bases and the J gene lost 0 bases, with 9 bases spanning the gap. In nucleotides, the CDR3 is TGTGCCAGCAGCTCCGGAACCTCCTATAATTCACCCCTCCACTTT. Amino acid sequence: CASSSGTSYNSPLHF.

The chain uses TRBV4-2 and TRBJ2-7, with 11 bases aligning to TRBD2. The V gene's germline CDR1 is LGHNA and CDR2 YNFKEQ. The CDR3 totals 18 residues. The ends lost 3 bases at V and 0 bases at J; junction bases unmatched: 10. The DNA for the CDR3 is TGTGCCAGCAGCCAGCCGGGACTAGCGGAGGTAAGCTCCTACGAGCAGTACTTC. Its translation is CASSQPGLAEVSSYEQYF.

The chain is built from TRBV13 and TRBJ2-2; TRBD1 matches 10 bases. Germline V lookup: CDR1 PRHDT, CDR2 FYEKMQ (reference sequence). V shed 3 bases and J 5 bases; nucleotides not matched to a gene: 6. The CDR3 consists of 16 residues. The CDR3 DNA reads as TGTGCCAGCAGCTTTGGAGGGACAGGGGTGACCGGGGAGCTGTTTTTT. Protein: CASSFGGTGVTGELFF.

V is TRBV2 and J is TRBJ2-3; 9 bases are a match to TRBD2. The length of the CDR3 is 16 residues. CDR1 is SNHLY, CDR2 FYNNEI, per germline. The V and J ends lost 8 bases and 6 bases, in that order; junction bases with no gene match: 15. CDR3 sequence (DNA): TGTGCCAGCCTGTCGGGCGGGGGGGCCCGGTGGGATACGCAGTATTTT. Protein sequence: CASLSGGGARWDTQYF. Looking up the rest from reference TRBV2 and TRBJ2-3 gives the full variable domain: EPEVTQTPSHQVTQMGQEVILRCVPISNHLYFYWYRQILGQKVEFLVSFYNNEISEKSEIFDDQFSVERPDGSNFTLKIRSTKLEDSAMYFCASLSGGGARWDTQYFGPGTRLTVL.

The chain joins TRBV4-3 to TRBJ2-1; TRBD2 matches at 12 bases. This CDR3 has 17 amino acids. The trim removed 3 bases at V and 4 bases at J, leaving 7 bases unmatched. Germline CDR1 reads LGHNA; CDR2 reads YSLEER. The CDR3 DNA sequence: TGCGCCAGCAGCCAGACCCTAACTAGCGGGAGGTACAATGAGCAGTTCTTC. It encodes CASSQTLTSGRYNEQFF.

The chain combines TRBV6-1 with TRBJ1-5, with D hard to call. Germline V gives CDR1 MNHNS, CDR2 SASEGT. V shed 0 bases and J shed 4 bases, with 16 bases lying between them. The CDR3 runs to 17 residues. CDR3 sequence: CASSEALLSPSNQPQHF. The CDR3 DNA follows: TGTGCCAGCAGTGAAGCGCTCTTATCCCCCTCGAATCAGCCCCAGCATTTT.

Worth noting for this clone: Additional DNA sequences in this sample encode the identical CDR3. The chain employs TRBV27 and TRBJ2-7; a weak D match, TRBD1 (6 bases). The V end was cut by 3 bases, the J end by 2 bases, with 8 bases between. This CDR3 is 13 amino acids long. Germline CDR1 reads MNHEY; CDR2 reads SMNVEV (reference sequence). CDR3 DNA: TGTGCCAGCAGTTTCGGACAGACCTACGAGCAGTACTTC. Residues: CASSFGQTYEQYF.

The chain recombines TRBV19 with TRBJ1-2; D is undetermined. This CDR3 region has 13 residues. Trimming left V 7 bases short and J 6 bases short, with 15 bases between. In germline, CDR1 is LNHDA, CDR2 SQIVND (reference sequence). Here the CDR3 DNA reads TGTGCCAGTAATCGGGCCTGGTGGGATGGCTACACCTTC. As protein: CASNRAWWDGYTF.

The rearrangement joins TRBV2 to TRBJ1-5, with 12 bases aligning to TRBD1. CDR1 and CDR2 from the germline V gene are SNHLY and FYNNEI. The trim removed 6 bases at V and 6 bases at J, leaving 12 bases unmatched. This CDR3 comprises 17 residues. The CDR3 reads CASRRDRGLERFQPQHF. In DNA, the CDR3 is TGTGCCAGCAGACGGGACAGGGGGCTGGAGCGATTTCAGCCCCAGCATTTT.

This clone was seen a single time. The V gene is TRBV4-3, the J gene TRBJ2-1; TRBD2 agrees at 8 bases. The V segment lost 4 bases and the J segment 3 bases; nucleotides outside the gene matches: 5. Per germline, CDR1 LGHNA and CDR2 YSLEER. The CDR3 covers 15 residues. CDR3 nucleotide sequence: TGCGCCAGCAGCCCAGATAGCGGGAACTACAATGAGCAGTTCTTC. Protein product: CASSPDSGNYNEQFF.